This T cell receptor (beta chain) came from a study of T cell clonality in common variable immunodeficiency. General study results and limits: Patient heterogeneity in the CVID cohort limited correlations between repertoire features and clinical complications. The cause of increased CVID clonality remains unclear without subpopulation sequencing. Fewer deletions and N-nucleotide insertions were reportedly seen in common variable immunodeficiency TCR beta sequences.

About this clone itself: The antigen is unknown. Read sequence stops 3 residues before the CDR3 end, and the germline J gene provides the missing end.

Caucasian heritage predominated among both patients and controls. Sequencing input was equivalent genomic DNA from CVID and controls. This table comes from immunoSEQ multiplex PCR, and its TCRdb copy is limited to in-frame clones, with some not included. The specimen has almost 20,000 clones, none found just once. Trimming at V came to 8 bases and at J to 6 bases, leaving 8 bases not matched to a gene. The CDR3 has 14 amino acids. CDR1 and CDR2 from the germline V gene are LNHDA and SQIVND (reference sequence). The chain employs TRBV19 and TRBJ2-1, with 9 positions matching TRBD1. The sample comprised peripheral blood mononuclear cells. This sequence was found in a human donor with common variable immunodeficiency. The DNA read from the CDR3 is TGTGCCAGTTTCGGGACAGGGATGCGCAATGAG. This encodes CASFGTGMRNE. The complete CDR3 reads CASFGTGMRNEQFF.